A single T cell receptor beta chain is shown here with its context. Its antigen is not identified. The study ran its PCR with 60 Vbeta and 13 Jbeta primers. Using immunoSEQ multiplex PCR, the repertoire was profiled, and TCRdb retains in-frame clones only, with some absent. The sample consists of about 81,000 clones, 85% to 90% of them appearing once. This sample is part of a study of cytomegalovirus exposure and HLA in healthy donors. The study's findings and limits: CMV serostatus stood as the only immune exposure information on hand.

CDR1 and CDR2 from the germline V gene are SEHNR and FQNEAQ (reference sequence). V lost 9 bases to trimming and J lost 3 bases; unmatched junction nucleotides: 12. The CDR3 has 15 amino acids. In nominal health when sampled, donors likely had unrecorded immune exposures nonetheless. The sample taken for sequencing was PBMCs. The chain uses TRBV7-9 and TRBJ2-7, with 9 bases aligning to TRBD1. This receptor was taken from a man between 18 and 35 years old in good health and CMV-seronegative. Here the CDR3 DNA reads TGTGCCAGTAGGTCCGGGACAGGGAAGGACTACGAGCAGTACTTC. This encodes CASRSGTGKDYEQYF.